A single sample is the source of the 5 T cell receptor beta chains below, sequenced in a study of patients and donors after allogeneic stem cell transplantation. TCRdb called the RT-PCR reads again in MiXCR, with one record for every CDR3 protein. The top ten clones hold under 3.5% of a sample with over 150,000 distinct CDR3 sequences, about 29% of them seen once. The sample taken for sequencing was blood, either unsorted or a sorted T cell fraction (not recorded which). Source of these receptors: a human donor who was either an allogeneic HSCT recipient or a stem cell or donor lymphocyte infusion donor (not recorded which). It is not recorded whose cells these are; they may come from a transplant donor.

As to this clonotype: A read error may produce the germline difference seen at one junction end. The chain is built from TRBV28 and TRBJ2-5, with D maybe TRBD2 (6 bases). The CDR3 totals 14 residues. CDR1 is MDHEN, CDR2 SYDVKM, per germline. The CDR3 spells CASADHVRRETQCF. The DNA for the CDR3 is TGTGCCAGCGCCGACCACGTTCGGAGGGAGACCCAGTGCTTC.

A few counts support this clonotype. The rearrangement uses TRBV7-8 and TRBJ2-3; 8 bases align to TRBD2. Losses at the gene ends were 6 bases for V and 1 base for J; bases not matched to a gene: 0. From germline, CDR1 is SGHVS and CDR2 FQNEAQ. The CDR3 runs to 13 residues. The DNA of the CDR3 is TGTGCCAGCAGGACTAGCGGCACAGATACGCAGTATTTT. Its translation is CASRTSGTDTQYF.

This clonotype showed up just a few times. The chain uses TRBV6-5 and TRBJ1-2; no clear D gene. This CDR3 spans 15 amino acids. The V gene's germline CDR1 is MNHEY and CDR2 SVGAGI. V was cut by 1 base and J by 2 bases, with 11 bases left in between. Here the CDR3 DNA reads TGTGCCAGCAGTTACTTGCCGGACGACAACTATGGCTACACCTTC. This translates into CASSYLPDDNYGYTF.

CDR3 sequence: CASSLRTGVEKLFF. CDR3 DNA sequence: TGTGCCAGCAGTTTAAGGACAGGGGTAGAAAAACTGTTTTTT. The chain carries TRBV12-3 or TRBV12-4 and TRBJ1-4; 9 nucleotides agree with TRBD1. After removal of 2 bases from V and 8 bases from J, the junction contained 3 bases not matched to a gene. CDR3 length: 14 residues.

The chain links TRBV20-1 to TRBJ1-6; 7 positions agree with TRBD1. This CDR3 has 16 residues. Germline trimming cut 0 bases from V and 9 bases from J; bases unmatched to any gene: 11. CDR1 and CDR2 (germline): DFQATT, SNEGSKA (reference sequence). This CDR3 is CSARDWGEQGPSPLHF. The DNA of the CDR3 is TGCAGTGCTAGAGATTGGGGGGAACAGGGGCCTTCACCCCTCCACTTT.